The 10 T cell receptor beta chains in this list originate from one sample, sequenced in a study of blood T cell repertoires in COVID-19. Profiling relied on immunoSEQ multiplex PCR, and the TCRdb table lists in-frame clones only, not all of them. The sample has fewer than 350,000 clones; roughly 85% are singletons. Sequencing was done on a sample of PBMCs or T cells enriched from blood (not recorded which). These receptors were collected from a woman aged 50 to 60 who had recovered from COVID-19.

V usage is TRBV10-3 and J usage is TRBJ1-2; TRBD1 aligns across 10 bases. The CDR3 loop spans 13 amino acids. CDR1 ENHRY and CDR2 SYGVKD come from the germline V gene. The V and J ends lost 5 bases and 6 bases, in that order; junction bases with no gene match: 3. The CDR3 nucleotides read TGTGCCATCAGTCGGACAGGGGGAAATGGCTACACCTTC. This sequence encodes CAISRTGGNGYTF.

The V gene is TRBV12-3 or TRBV12-4, the J gene TRBJ2-7; 8 bases map to TRBD1. Germline trimming cut 1 base from V and 6 bases from J; bases unmatched to any gene: 2. The CDR3 contains 13 residues. CDR3 DNA: TGTGCCAGCAGTTTAGTCACAGGGGGCGAGCAGTACTTC. Encoded protein: CASSLVTGGEQYF.

The V and J genes are TRBV15 and TRBJ1-4; D might be TRBD1 (6 bases). V lost 5 bases to trimming and J lost 0 bases, with 16 bases between them. The CDR3 loop spans 17 amino acids. The germline V gene has CDR1 LNHNV and CDR2 YYDKDF (reference sequence). The CDR3, as DNA: TGTGCCACCAGCGTCAGGGGTTTCTCCTCAACTAATGAAAAACTGTTTTTT. Protein product: CATSVRGFSSTNEKLFF.

The CDR3 sequence: CASSFHAGGSGTEAFF. CDR3 coding DNA: TGCGCCAGCAGCTTCCACGCAGGGGGCTCGGGCACTGAAGCTTTCTTT. The genes are TRBV5-1 and TRBJ1-1, with TRBD1 matching over 8 bases. From germline, CDR1 is SGHRS and CDR2 YFSETQ. Trimming removed 2 bases from V and 4 bases from J; junction bases left unmatched: 10. The CDR3 runs 16 residues.

The chain couples TRBV5-1 to TRBJ2-2; D may be TRBD2 (5 bases). V was trimmed by 4 bases and J by 4 bases, leaving 20 bases between them. The CDR3 covers 17 residues. CDR1 is SGHRS, CDR2 YFSETQ, per germline. CDR3 residues: CASSPGPGKETTGELFF. The DNA of the CDR3 is TGCGCCAGCAGCCCAGGACCGGGGAAGGAAACCACCGGGGAGCTGTTTTTT. The full variable domain, its missing parts supplied by reference TRBV5-1 and TRBJ2-2, is KAGVTQTPRYLIKTRGQQVTLSCSPISGHRSVSWYQQTPGQGLQFLFEYFSETQRNKGNFPGRFSGRQFSNSRSEMNVSTLELGDSALYLCASSPGPGKETTGELFFGEGSRLTVL.

V usage is TRBV7-9 and J usage is TRBJ2-1; the D gene is possibly TRBD2 (6 bases). V was cut by 3 bases and J by 8 bases, with 20 bases left in between. Germline V gene sequence: CDR1 SEHNR, CDR2 FQNEAQ (reference sequence). The CDR3 has 16 amino acids. The CDR3 region has the DNA TGTGCCAGCAGCTTCCCACCGGGGGTGTTTGGCGATGAGCAGTTCTTC. Its protein product is CASSFPPGVFGDEQFF.

The V gene is TRBV2, the J gene TRBJ2-5; 9 bases align to TRBD1. The V and J ends lost 7 bases and 4 bases, in that order; junction bases with no gene match: 10. The V gene's germline CDR1 is SNHLY and CDR2 FYNNEI. The length of the CDR3 is 15 residues. The CDR3 loop is CASTDRGGEPETQYF. DNA of the CDR3: TGTGCCAGCACCGACAGGGGGGGAGAACCAGAGACCCAGTACTTC.

The chain joins TRBV10-1 to TRBJ1-5; D is unresolved. The CDR3 is 15 residues long. In germline, CDR1 is WNHNN, CDR2 SYGVQD (reference sequence). Trimming shortened V by 3 bases and J by 6 bases, and 15 bases separated the two germline ends. This chain's CDR3 is CASSDRGGSSQPQHF. As DNA, the CDR3 is TGCGCCAGCAGTGATCGGGGAGGAAGTAGTCAGCCCCAGCATTTT.

The chain joins TRBV18 to TRBJ2-5, with D maybe TRBD1 (6 bases). This CDR3 spans 14 amino acids. The germline V and J ends were trimmed by 4 bases and 3 bases, with 12 bases remaining between them. Germline CDR1 KGHSH, CDR2 LQKENI. The CDR3: CASSLRTEKETQYF. CDR3 nucleotides: TGTGCCAGCTCACTCCGGACAGAGAAAGAGACCCAGTACTTC.

V usage is TRBV18 and J usage is TRBJ1-1; a weak D match, TRBD1 (5 bases). Germline V lookup: CDR1 KGHSH, CDR2 LQKENI. V lost 1 base and J 7 bases, leaving 13 bases between the germline ends. CDR3 length: 14 amino acids. In DNA form, the CDR3 reads TGTGCCAGCTCACCACGTGGGGGGGAAATTGAAGCTTTCTTT. It specifies CASSPRGGEIEAFF.